This is a list of T cell receptor beta chains from one sample in a study of T cells after yellow fever vaccination. One entry per CDR3 protein, called by TCRdb with MiXCR from the 5' RACE reads. The sample includes some 400,000 distinct CDR3 sequences, around 20% seen only once; the top ten take 15% to 20%. The sample was PBMCs, taken before the yellow fever booster vaccination. The source is a man younger than 35 who received the YFV17D yellow fever vaccine. Both conserved end residues are part of each CDR3. D genes are given only for firm matches. Clone size is given for some rows only: seen once, a few or many times, or a class if the clone is expanded.

CSAMTTWGKETQYF | TGCAGTGCTATGACTACCTGGGGCAAAGAGACCCAGTACTTC | . | TRBV20-1 | . | TRBJ2-5
CATSDSSGGAGTDTQYF | TGTGCCACCAGTGATTCATCAGGGGGCGCCGGCACAGATACGCAGTATTTT | TRBD1 | TRBV24-1 | few | TRBJ2-3
CSAADRVISYTF | TGCAGTGCTGCGGACAGGGTTATCAGCTACACCTTC | TRBD1 | TRBV20-1 | few | TRBJ1-2
CSGGFRTGQGTQYF | TGCAGCGGAGGGTTCCGGACAGGGCAAGGGACCCAGTACTTC | TRBD1 | TRBV29-1 | . | TRBJ2-5
CASSYFGETQYF | TGTGCCAGCAGTTACTTCGGGGAGACCCAGTACTTC | . | TRBV6-5 | many | TRBJ2-5
CASSYSVSSGGTDTQYF | TGTGCCAGCAGTTACTCGGTGTCTAGCGGGGGCACAGATACGCAGTATTTT | TRBD2 | TRBV6-6 | . | TRBJ2-3
CASSLGAGTSGNTIYF | TGCGCCAGCAGCTTGGGCGCAGGGACCTCTGGAAACACCATATATTTT | . | TRBV5-1 | . | TRBJ1-3
CASSFRPNIDTQYF | TGTGCCAGCAGCTTCCGTCCTAACATTGATACGCAGTATTTT | . | TRBV7-2 | . | TRBJ2-3
CASSLEGTLLSYEQYF | TGCGCCAGCAGCTTGGAGGGTACCCTCCTTTCCTACGAGCAGTACTTC | . | TRBV5-1 | . | TRBJ2-7
CAISEENTEAFF | TGTGCCATCAGTGAGGAGAACACTGAAGCTTTCTTT | . | TRBV10-3 | . | TRBJ1-1
CASSLEADYGYTF | TGTGCCAGCAGCTTGGAGGCAGACTATGGCTACACCTTC | . | TRBV5-6 | few | TRBJ1-2
CASTPREGAIWTEAFF | TGTGCCAGCACTCCCCGGGAGGGGGCTATATGGACTGAAGCTTTCTTT | TRBD1 | TRBV7-8 | few | TRBJ1-1
CASSLGTMSGVSYNEQFF | TGTGCCAGCAGCTTAGGCACAATGTCGGGGGTGTCCTACAATGAGCAGTTCTTC | . | TRBV7-3 | few | TRBJ2-1
CASSLMNSGSFTDTQYF | TGTGCCAGCAGTTTGATGAATAGCGGGAGCTTCACAGATACGCAGTATTTT | TRBD2 | TRBV28 | . | TRBJ2-3
CSARGTSGYTDTQYF | TGCAGTGCTAGGGGGACTAGCGGATACACAGATACGCAGTATTTT | TRBD2 | TRBV20-1 | few | TRBJ2-3
CASSSEKDYQETQYF | TGCGCCAGCAGCTCCGAGAAGGATTACCAAGAGACCCAGTACTTC | . | TRBV5-1 | . | TRBJ2-5
CASSLASAASTSGANVLTF | TGCGCCAGCAGCTTGGCCTCGGCCGCTTCCACATCTGGGGCCAACGTCCTGACTTTC | . | TRBV5-1 | . | TRBJ2-6
CASSYAALDRGHSPLHF | TGTGCCAGCAGTTACGCTGCCTTGGACAGGGGGCATTCACCCCTCCACTTT | TRBD1 | TRBV6-2/TRBV6-3 | . | TRBJ1-6
CASSVTGNGGEQYF | TGTGCCAGCAGCGTTACGGGAAATGGTGGCGAGCAGTACTTC | . | TRBV9 | . | TRBJ2-7
CASSMLAGTEAFF | TGTGCCAGCAGCATGCTAGCGGGCACTGAAGCTTTCTTT | . | TRBV12-3/TRBV12-4 | many | TRBJ1-1
CASSPRGPEAFF | TGTGCCAGCTCACCACGAGGGCCTGAAGCTTTCTTT | . | TRBV18 | many | TRBJ1-1